This T cell receptor beta chain is from a study of T-cell reconstitution after alpha-beta-depleted transplantation in children (dated by TCRdb to about 2016). Context from the whole study: Using TCR repertoire profiling, the study quantitatively followed how T-cell immune reconstitution unfolded in children after TCRalphabeta/CD19-depleted allogeneic hematopoietic cell transplantation. Broad study findings and their caveats: The frequencies of hyperexpanded clones fell over the following months, and after one year, T-cell counts and TCRbeta diversity were mostly attributed to newly produced T cells. The apparently early recovery of alphabetaT-cell counts about two months after transplant reportedly depended on only several hundred rapidly expanded clones that came from non-depleted graft cells. In some patients, the high TCRbeta diversity seen at day 60 was put down to recipient T cells and intrathymic progenitors that had survived conditioning.

This clonotype was observed a few times. The clone's antigen remains unknown. No qualities accompany the bases; no much larger clone lies one base away. The library was generated by PCR. Reads for this sample came from an Illumina HiSeq 2500. Molecular barcoding was employed in the preparation of TCR libraries, with unique molecular identifiers being used to normalize TCRbeta repertoire quantification. TCRdb's own reprocessing of the public reads used fastp at Q25 and MiXCR and kept productive beta chains. Rows are combined by CDR3 protein, so each entry shows the most common genes and DNA. A total of hundreds of thousands of distinct CDR3 sequences appear in this sample, about 9.5% of them only once. Over 6% of the sample goes to the ten largest clones. The label giving this sample's treatment or condition can be read as: allogeneic hematopoietic cell transplantation with graft depleted of TCRalphabeta T cells and CD19 B cells. TCRalphabeta/CD19-depleted allogeneic hematopoietic cell grafts were given to the transplant recipients, all of whom were children.

The germline V gene gives CDR1 as LGHNA and CDR2 as YSLEER. Ends trimmed: V by 4 bases, J by 1 base; bases unmatched to a gene: 7. Including the terminal cysteine and phenylalanine, the CDR3 comprises 17 residues. This entry keeps only the CDR3 DNA: 51 bases, framed from base 1. The TCR was taken from a boy under two years old with acute myeloid leukemia, due to receive a stem cell transplant. This specimen was PBMCs, taken before TCRalphabeta/CD19-depleted stem cell transplant. Here the chain combines TRBV4-3 and TRBJ2-1; TRBD2 matches 10 bases in the middle. The bases read TGCGCCAGCAGCCCCGGGCCGGGACTAGCGTCCTACAATGAGCAGTTCTTC. This yields the protein CASSPGPGLASYNEQFF.